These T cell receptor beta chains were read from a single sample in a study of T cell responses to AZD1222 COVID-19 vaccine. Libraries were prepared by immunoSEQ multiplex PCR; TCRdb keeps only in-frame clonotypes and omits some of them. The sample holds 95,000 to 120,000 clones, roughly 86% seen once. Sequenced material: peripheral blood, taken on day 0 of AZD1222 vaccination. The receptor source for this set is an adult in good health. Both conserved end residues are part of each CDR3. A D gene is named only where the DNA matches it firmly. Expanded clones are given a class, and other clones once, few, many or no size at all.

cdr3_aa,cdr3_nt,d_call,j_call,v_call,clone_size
CAGGTEGYSNQPQHF,TGTGCCGGGGGGACCGAGGGGTATAGCAATCAGCCCCAGCATTTT,-,TRBJ1-5,TRBV28,-
CASKRSGPQETQYF,TGTGCCAGCAAACGTTCGGGACCTCAAGAGACCCAGTACTTC,-,TRBJ2-5,TRBV6-6,-
CASSFSGGAGEQFF,TGTGCCAGCAGCTTTAGCGGGGGGGCCGGTGAGCAGTTCTTC,TRBD2,TRBJ2-1,TRBV7-2,-
CASNPGGLGVRTQYF,TGTGCCAGCAACCCGGGAGGTCTAGGGGTAAGGACGCAGTATTTT,TRBD2,TRBJ2-3,TRBV19,-
CASSRNRDSYEQYF,TGTGCCAGCTCCCGAAACCGGGACAGTTACGAGCAGTACTTC,TRBD1,TRBJ2-7,TRBV18,-
CASSSSGGPPYEQYF,TGTGCCAGCAGCTCAAGCGGGGGCCCTCCCTACGAGCAGTACTTC,TRBD2,TRBJ2-7,TRBV3-1/TRBV3-2,-
CASSPGLAGARQFF,TGTGCCAGCAGCCCGGGACTAGCGGGGGCTCGGCAGTTCTTC,TRBD2,TRBJ2-1,TRBV3-1/TRBV3-2,once
CASSRLAGGAKNIQYF,TGTGCCAGCAGCCGACTAGCGGGGGGGGCCAAAAACATTCAGTACTTC,TRBD2,TRBJ2-4,TRBV3-1/TRBV3-2,-
CASSQLEGLGTEAFF,TGCGCCAGCAGCCAACTCGAAGGGTTGGGCACTGAAGCTTTCTTT,-,TRBJ1-1,TRBV4-1,-
CATGPSTDTQYF,TGTGCCACCGGACCGAGCACAGATACGCAGTATTTT,-,TRBJ2-3,TRBV28,-
CATSDPGLYQETQYF,TGTGCCACCAGTGACCCCGGGCTGTACCAAGAGACCCAGTACTTC,-,TRBJ2-5,TRBV24-1,-
CASSPPGLKQFF,TGTGCCAGCAGTCCACCGGGACTAAAGCAGTTCTTC,TRBD2,TRBJ2-1,TRBV27,-
CASSPQGSTMTQHF,TGTGCCAGCAGTCCACAGGGGTCCACAATGACCCAGCATTTT,TRBD1,TRBJ1-5,TRBV28,once
CASSLERDATEAFF,TGTGCCAGCAGCTTAGAACGGGACGCCACTGAAGCTTTCTTT,-,TRBJ1-1,TRBV7-3,-
CASSPGRGSISYEQYF,TGTGCCAGCAGCCCCGGACGGGGTTCAATCTCCTACGAGCAGTACTTC,-,TRBJ2-7,TRBV7-9,few
CAWTGSAVEKLFF,TGTGCCTGGACCGGATCGGCGGTTGAAAAACTGTTTTTT,-,TRBJ1-4,TRBV30,few
CASSEGSAGTGELFF,TGTGCCAGCAGTGAAGGGAGTGCGGGGACCGGGGAGCTGTTTTTT,-,TRBJ2-2,TRBV2,-
CAWSPQGALGYTF,TGTGCCTGGAGTCCACAGGGGGCCCTTGGCTACACCTTC,TRBD1,TRBJ1-2,TRBV30,-
CASSLEGASTEAFF,TGCGCCAGCAGCTTGGAAGGGGCCTCCACTGAAGCTTTCTTT,-,TRBJ1-1,TRBV5-1,once
CASSRGENQPQHF,TGTGCCAGCAGTCGAGGGGAGAATCAGCCCCAGCATTTT,-,TRBJ1-5,TRBV6-4,-
CASSSRDRGNNEQFF,TGTGCCAGCAGCTCCCGGGACAGGGGTAACAATGAGCAGTTCTTC,TRBD1,TRBJ2-1,TRBV7-2,-
CASSEGGGATYEQYF,TGCGCCAGCAGTGAGGGCGGGGGGGCAACCTACGAGCAGTACTTC,TRBD2,TRBJ2-7,TRBV10-1,-
CASSNGVYREPNEKLFF,TGTGCCAGCAGTAACGGGGTGTACCGGGAGCCTAATGAAAAACTGTTTTTT,-,TRBJ1-4,TRBV2,-
CASMVQDSGNTIYF,TGTGCCAGCATGGTGCAGGACTCTGGAAACACCATATATTTT,-,TRBJ1-3,TRBV6-5,-
CASSQEGRGRVEQYF,TGTGCCAGCAGCCAAGAAGGCAGGGGGCGCGTAGAGCAGTACTTC,TRBD1,TRBJ2-7,TRBV3-1/TRBV3-2,-
CASSLGQGHTEAFF,TGTGCCAGCAGCTTAGGACAGGGCCACACTGAAGCTTTCTTT,TRBD1,TRBJ1-1,TRBV7-3,-
CSVERQGGYEQYF,TGCAGCGTTGAAAGGCAGGGAGGGTACGAGCAGTACTTC,TRBD2,TRBJ2-7,TRBV29-1,-
CATSVGQSSGGTDTQYF,TGTGCCACCAGTGTGGGACAGTCTAGCGGGGGCACAGATACGCAGTATTTT,TRBD2,TRBJ2-3,TRBV24-1,-
CASSQLGGAYNEQFF,TGTGCCAGCAGCCAGTTAGGGGGGGCCTACAATGAGCAGTTCTTC,-,TRBJ2-1,TRBV11-2,-
CATRGTGGGYTF,TGTGCCACCAGAGGAACAGGGGGCGGCTACACCTTC,TRBD1,TRBJ1-2,TRBV24-1,-
CASSPGQPVNTEAFF,TGCGCCAGCAGCCCCGGACAGCCCGTGAACACTGAAGCTTTCTTT,-,TRBJ1-1,TRBV5-1,-
CATSGGSYEQYF,TGTGCCACCAGCGGGGGTTCCTACGAGCAGTACTTC,-,TRBJ2-7,TRBV15,-
CATSDSGPEPQHF,TGTGCCACCAGTGATTCTGGGCCGGAGCCCCAGCATTTT,-,TRBJ1-5,TRBV24-1,-
CASSLVLQGYGYTF,TGTGCCAGCAGCTTAGTTCTGCAGGGGTATGGCTACACCTTC,-,TRBJ1-2,TRBV11-2,-
CARLQGARGYTF,TGTGCCAGACTTCAGGGGGCTCGGGGCTACACCTTC,-,TRBJ1-2,TRBV21-1,once
CSGGQGKNTGELFF,TGCAGCGGCGGACAGGGGAAAAACACCGGGGAGCTGTTTTTT,TRBD1,TRBJ2-2,TRBV29-1,-
CASSAPYNSPLHF,TGTGCCAGCAGCGCGCCCTATAATTCACCCCTCCACTTT,-,TRBJ1-6,TRBV9,-
CASSPSYSTDEQYF,TGTGCCAGCAGTCCGTCATACAGTACCGACGAGCAGTACTTC,-,TRBJ2-7,TRBV28,-
CASSSTLGSGGNNQPQHF,-,-,TRBJ1-5,TRBV5-4,-
CASSRAGSGQGWGYTF,TGTGCCAGCAGCCGCGCCGGCTCGGGACAGGGTTGGGGCTACACCTTC,TRBD1,TRBJ1-2,TRBV28,-
CASSPEMGTGTVYGYTF,TGTGCCAGCAGCCCAGAAATGGGGACAGGGACTGTCTATGGCTACACCTTC,TRBD1,TRBJ1-2,TRBV7-3,-
CASKGRGKETQYF,TGTGCCAGCAAGGGCAGGGGGAAAGAGACCCAGTACTTC,TRBD1,TRBJ2-5,TRBV28,-
CAWMENTGELFF,TGTGCCTGGATGGAAAACACCGGGGAGCTGTTTTTT,-,TRBJ2-2,TRBV30,-
CSVGRDRGYEQYF,TGCAGCGTCGGGAGGGACAGGGGCTACGAGCAGTACTTC,TRBD1,TRBJ2-7,TRBV29-1,-
CASSPNGLGTDTQYF,TGTGCCAGCAGCCCAAATGGACTAGGCACAGATACGCAGTATTTT,TRBD2,TRBJ2-3,TRBV9,once
CASSPQWGPYEQYF,TGCGCCAGCAGCCCCCAGTGGGGGCCCTACGAGCAGTACTTC,-,TRBJ2-7,TRBV4-1,-
CASSLRLASGPGELFF,TGTGCCAGCAGTTTAAGGCTAGCGTCTGGACCCGGGGAGCTGTTTTTT,-,TRBJ2-2,TRBV27,-
CASSLRGSGNTIYF,TGTGCTAGCAGCTTAAGGGGGTCTGGAAACACCATATATTTT,-,TRBJ1-3,TRBV5-6,once
CASSAGDGSPLHF,TGCGCCAGCAGTGCCGGGGACGGTTCACCCCTCCACTTT,-,TRBJ1-6,TRBV10-1,-
CASSPGGGGSQAFF,TGTGCCAGCAGCCCAGGGGGGGGAGGCTCCCAAGCTTTCTTT,TRBD1,TRBJ1-1,TRBV7-9,-
CASSFGMGRAGDTQYF,TGCGCCAGCAGCTTTGGTATGGGCAGGGCTGGAGATACGCAGTATTTT,-,TRBJ2-3,TRBV5-1,-
CASGQGQLPLETQYF,TGTGCCAGCGGACAGGGACAGCTCCCTCTAGAGACCCAGTACTTC,TRBD1,TRBJ2-5,TRBV7-2,-
CASSSRDAGELFF,TGTGCCAGCAGCTCCAGGGATGCCGGGGAGCTGTTTTTT,-,TRBJ2-2,TRBV7-3,-
CASSNQRAGNQETQYF,TGCGCCAGCAGCAACCAGAGAGCGGGGAACCAAGAGACCCAGTACTTC,TRBD2,TRBJ2-5,TRBV4-1,-
CASTDPGQGKYEQYF,TGTGCCAGCACCGATCCAGGACAGGGGAAGTACGAGCAGTACTTC,TRBD1,TRBJ2-7,TRBV6-5,-